A single sample gave rise to the 30 T cell receptor beta chains below, sequenced in a study of T cell clonality in common variable immunodeficiency. Study observations and caveats: Common variable immunodeficiency TCR beta sequences reportedly had fewer deletions and N-nucleotide insertions.

Their antigen targets remain unknown. The protocol was immunoSEQ multiplex PCR, while the TCRdb copy is restricted to in-frame clones and leaves out a portion. This sample has about 26,000 clones, each found more than once. The sample comprised peripheral blood mononuclear cells. These receptors originate from a human donor with common variable immunodeficiency.

In the case of this clone: The read stops 3 residues short of the end of the CDR3; the missing end is completed from the germline J gene. The V and J genes are TRBV7-9 and TRBJ2-1; no clear D. There are 11 residues in the CDR3. Trimming took 5 bases from V and 5 from J, leaving 4 bases between them. In germline, CDR1 is SEHNR, CDR2 FQNEAQ (reference sequence). CDR3 DNA, as far as it was read: TGTGCCAGCAGCCAGAACAATGAG. Amino acids: CASSQNNE. The entire CDR3 protein reads CASSQNNEQFF.

In the case of this clone: The read stops 3 residues short of the end of the CDR3; the missing end is completed from the germline J gene. The rearrangement links TRBV7-9 to TRBJ2-7; 14 bases are shared with TRBD2. CDR1 is SEHNR and CDR2 is FQNEAQ in the germline V gene (reference sequence). The CDR3 is 14 residues long. The trim removed 5 bases at V and 6 bases at J, leaving 3 bases unmatched. Incomplete CDR3 DNA: TGTGCCAGCAGCGTGACTAGCGGGAGGGCCGAG. This gives the protein CASSVTSGRAE. The whole CDR3 protein reads CASSVTSGRAEQYF. The whole variable domain, remainder taken from reference TRBV7-9 and TRBJ2-7, is DTGVSQNPRHKITKRGQNVTFRCDPISEHNRLYWYRQTLGQGPEFLTYFQNEAQLEKSRLLSDRFSAERPKGSFSTLEIQRTEQGDSAMYLCASSVTSGRAEQYFGPGTRLTVT.

This clone was counted ten times or more. Sequencing ends 3 residues short of the CDR3 end; the germline J gene provides the rest. Other DNA variants within this sample encode the same CDR3. The V and J genes are TRBV7-8 and TRBJ2-1; D possibly corresponds to TRBD1 (5 bases). This CDR3 spans 13 amino acids. Germline V lookup: CDR1 SGHVS, CDR2 FQNEAQ. V was cut by 1 base and J by 4 bases, with 5 bases left in between. CDR3 bases read: TGTGCCAGCAGCTTAGGACAGTACAATGAG. The encoded protein is CASSLGQYNE. The entire CDR3 reads CASSLGQYNEQFF.

This clone was picked up a small number of times. Coverage ceases 3 residues before the CDR3 finishes, and the germline J gene fills in the end. The rearrangement uses TRBV19 and TRBJ1-4, with 9 nucleotides matching TRBD1. Germline-derived CDR1 and CDR2 are LNHDA and SQIVND (reference sequence). Trimming took 3 bases from V and 5 from J; bases not matched to a gene: 1. The CDR3 extends over 14 amino acids. CDR3 residues: CASSITGGNEKLFF. Incomplete CDR3 DNA: TGTGCCAGTAGTATCACAGGGGGCAATGAAAAA.

This clone came up a few times. At one end, the junction sequence differs from germline, possibly due to a read error. The CDR3 is CASSIRDTQAFF. CDR3 DNA, as far as it was read: TGTGCCAGTAGTATACGGGACACTCAA. The V and J genes are TRBV19 and TRBJ1-1, with D tentatively TRBD1 (6 bases). Read coverage stops 3 residues before the CDR3 terminus; the germline J gene supplies the remainder. The CDR3 has 12 amino acids. The germline CDR1 and CDR2 sequences are LNHDA and SQIVND (reference sequence).

This clone was observed a handful of times. Sequencing ends 3 residues short of the CDR3 end; the germline J gene provides the rest. The rearrangement uses TRBV2 and TRBJ2-5, with D perhaps matching TRBD2 (7 bases). This CDR3 region has 16 residues. V was clipped by 2 bases and J by 1 base, with 14 bases between them. Germline CDR1 is SNHLY and CDR2 is FYNNEI. Partial CDR3 DNA: TGTGCCAGCAGTGAATGGGGGGGACAACCCCAAGAGACC. Residues: CASSEWGGQPQET. The full-length CDR3 reads as CASSEWGGQPQETQYF.

Turning to this clone: The missing CDR3 end, 3 residues past where the read stops, is filled in from the germline J gene. V and J are TRBV6-1 and TRBJ1-1, with D perhaps matching TRBD1 (6 bases). V lost 4 bases, J lost 5 bases, and 14 bases lay in between. Germline V lookup: CDR1 MNHNS, CDR2 SASEGT. The CDR3 has 14 residues. The part of the CDR3 DNA that was read is TGTGCCAGCAGTGTACAGGGCGTAGGGACTGAA. Encoded protein: CASSVQGVGTE. The whole CDR3 is CASSVQGVGTEAFF.

This clone has more than one count but fewer than ten. Read coverage stops 3 residues before the CDR3 terminus; the germline J gene supplies the remainder. V gene TRBV18 combines with J gene TRBJ1-4; 7 bases match TRBD1. The germline V gene has CDR1 KGHSH and CDR2 LQKENI. Trimming cost V 2 bases and J 4 bases; bases outside gene matches: 7. The length of the CDR3 is 16 residues. The CDR3 is CASSPVEGQDNEKLFF. The part of the CDR3 DNA that was read is TGTGCCAGCTCACCAGTCGAAGGACAGGATAATGAAAAA.

This clone was found a few times. The sequenced fragment ends 3 residues before the CDR3 boundary, so the rest is inferred from the germline J gene. The chain couples TRBV10-2 to TRBJ2-3; D may be TRBD1 (6 bases). Germline assignment: CDR1 WSHSY and CDR2 SAAADI. This CDR3 is 16 amino acids long. V was trimmed by 1 base and J by 4 bases, leaving 15 bases between them. The CDR3 sequence: CASSEYRAFGADTQYF. The DNA read from the CDR3 is TGCGCCAGCAGTGAGTACAGGGCCTTTGGCGCAGATACG.

Regarding this clone: The read stops 3 residues short of the end of the CDR3; the missing end is completed from the germline J gene. This sequence joins TRBV18 and TRBJ1-1, with D tentatively TRBD1 (6 bases). The CDR3 runs to 16 residues. Germline V gene lookup returns CDR1 KGHSH and CDR2 LQKENI. Trimming took off 0 bases at V and 2 bases at J, with 13 bases between the two ends. This chain's CDR3 is CASSPPPRGRNTEAFF. The covered CDR3 bases are TGTGCCAGCTCACCACCTCCCAGGGGCCGAAACACTGAA. The whole variable domain, remainder taken from reference TRBV18 and TRBJ1-1, is NAGVMQNPRHLVRRRGQEARLRCSPMKGHSHVYWYRQLPEEGLKFMVYLQKENIIDESGMPKERFSAEFPKEGPSILRIQQVVRGDSAAYFCASSPPPRGRNTEAFFGQGTRLTVV.

In its sample, this clone was seen a few times. This chain's CDR3 is CASSPPGLYYGYTF. The sequenced part of the CDR3 DNA is TGTGCCAGCTCACCACCCGGTCTCTACTATGGC. The rearrangement uses TRBV18 and TRBJ1-2, with no clear D. Sequencing ends 3 residues short of the CDR3 end; the germline J gene provides the rest. Trimming took off 0 bases at V and 3 bases at J, with 8 bases between the two ends. CDR1 KGHSH and CDR2 LQKENI come from the germline V gene. The CDR3 consists of 14 residues.

This clone rates as medium-sized. The CDR3 end is not reached by the read, which stops 3 residues before it; the germline J gene fills it in. V gene TRBV7-3 combines with J gene TRBJ2-1, with 13 bases matching TRBD2. The germline gives CDR1 SGHTA, CDR2 FQGTGA. V was pared by 3 bases and J by 3 bases, with 2 bases of the junction left unmatched. The CDR3 extends over 16 amino acids. The sequenced part of the CDR3 DNA is TGTGCCAGCAGCTTGAGACTAGCGGGAGGCTACAATGAG. Protein sequence: CASSLRLAGGYNE. The full CDR3 protein reads CASSLRLAGGYNEQFF.

A note on this clone: Coverage ceases 3 residues before the CDR3 finishes, and the germline J gene fills in the end. The chain combines TRBV7-9 with TRBJ2-5; D possibly corresponds to TRBD2 (6 bases). The CDR3 length is 15 residues. Trimming removed 0 bases from V and 5 bases from J, with 13 bases in between. Germline CDR1 and CDR2: SEHNR and FQNEAQ (reference sequence). The sequenced part of the CDR3 DNA is TGTGCCAGCAGCTTAGCGCTCGGGGGTAGGGAGACC. It yields the protein CASSLALGGRET. The whole CDR3 is CASSLALGGRETQYF.

Of note for this clone: The read terminates 3 residues ahead of where the CDR3 ends, so the germline J gene completes it. The V and J genes are TRBV5-6 and TRBJ1-2; weak D call: TRBD1 (5 bases). There are 14 residues in the CDR3. Germline CDR1 reads SGHDT; CDR2 reads YYEEEE. V was cut by 3 bases and J by 7 bases, with 16 bases left in between. The CDR3 bases that were read are TGTGCCAGCAGCTACCGACTTCAGGGAAGTGGC. Its protein product is CASSYRLQGSG. The entire CDR3 reads CASSYRLQGSGYTF.

Points on this clone: The missing CDR3 end, 3 residues past where the read stops, is filled in from the germline J gene. The V and J genes are TRBV19 and TRBJ2-5, with a possible D match to TRBD1 (6 bases). The germline V gene has CDR1 LNHDA and CDR2 SQIVND (reference sequence). Trimming left V 10 bases short and J 2 bases short, with 29 bases between. This CDR3 is built from 18 residues. The sequenced CDR3 bases are TGTGCCACCTCACTCTTAGCGACAGGACGTTCAAGGCAAGAGACC. It specifies CATSLLATGRSRQET. The CDR3 reads in full as CATSLLATGRSRQETQYF. Full variable domain (missing parts from reference TRBV19 and TRBJ2-5): DGGITQSPKYLFRKEGQNVTLSCEQNLNHDAMYWYRQDPGQGLRLIYYSQIVNDFQKGDIAEGYSVSREKKESFPLTVTSAQKNPTAFYLCATSLLATGRSRQETQYFGPGTRLLVL.

This clone was seen ten or more times. The read finishes 3 residues shy of the CDR3 end, and the germline J gene is used to complete it. The genes are TRBV5-1 and TRBJ2-7; TRBD2 agrees at 10 bases. J lost 2 bases, V lost 2 bases, and 10 bases had no gene match. CDR1 and CDR2 (germline): SGHRS, YFSETQ. This CDR3 region has 17 residues. The CDR3: CASSFGASSGSAYEQYF. The sequenced CDR3 bases are TGCGCCAGCAGCTTCGGGGCCTCTAGCGGGAGTGCCTACGAG.

In regard to this clone: The read terminates 3 residues before the CDR3 end, so the remaining end is supplied by the germline J gene. The V call is TRBV18, the J call TRBJ2-2; D perhaps matches TRBD1 (7 bases). Deletions cut 3 bases from V and 4 bases from J, with 18 bases between. Germline CDR1 is KGHSH and CDR2 is LQKENI. The CDR3 extends over 17 amino acids. The CDR3 loop is CASSPQQGGQGTGELFF. The sequenced part of the CDR3 DNA is TGTGCCAGCTCACCCCAGCAGGGGGGTCAAGGCACCGGGGAG.

This clone has a handful of counts. The read gets to within 3 residues of the CDR3 end, and the germline J gene fills in the rest. The chain carries TRBV7-3 and TRBJ2-2, with 7 bases aligning to TRBD1. The ends lost 8 bases at V and 2 bases at J; junction bases unmatched: 8. The germline V gene has CDR1 SGHTA and CDR2 FQGTGA. The CDR3 has 15 amino acids. Partial CDR3 DNA: TGTGCCAGCCGGATGACAGGGAGCAACACCGGGGAG. Its protein is CASRMTGSNTGE. In full, the CDR3 is CASRMTGSNTGELFF.

This clone was seen ten or more times. The read ends 3 residues early relative to the CDR3; the germline J gene fills the gap. The chain couples TRBV5-4 to TRBJ2-1; TRBD2 matches at 10 bases. Germline CDR1 reads SGHNT; CDR2 reads YYREEE (reference sequence). Trimming at V came to 1 base and at J to 9 bases, leaving 1 base not matched to a gene. The CDR3 totals 13 residues. CDR3: CASSLLAGVEQFF. The part of the CDR3 DNA that was read is TGTGCCAGCAGCTTGCTAGCGGGAGTTGAG.

This clone showed up just a few times. The read terminates 3 residues ahead of where the CDR3 ends, so the germline J gene completes it. V is TRBV5-1 and J is TRBJ2-5; D is ambiguous. Germline loops: CDR1 SGHRS, CDR2 YFSETQ. This CDR3 comprises 12 residues. With 0 bases removed from V and 5 bases from J, the gap between germline ends came to 5 bases. The DNA read from the CDR3 is TGCGCCAGCAGCTTGGGAGCGGAGACC. It is translated as CASSLGAET. The whole CDR3 protein is CASSLGAETQYF.

Turning to this clone: From the germline J gene comes the end of the CDR3, since the read stops 3 residues before it. This sequence joins TRBV18 and TRBJ2-1, with 7 positions matching TRBD2. The CDR3 length is 19 residues. Germline CDR1 and CDR2: KGHSH and LQKENI. Germline trimming cut 3 bases from V and 2 bases from J; bases unmatched to any gene: 16. This CDR3 is CASSPLASLAGPTYNEQFF. CDR3 bases read: TGTGCCAGCTCACCTCTCGCGTCCTTAGCGGGCCCAACCTACAATGAG.

This clone was seen ten or more times. The read terminates 3 residues before the CDR3 end, so the remaining end is supplied by the germline J gene. The J gene is TRBJ2-1, the V gene TRBV11-3; 10 bases align to TRBD2. Germline trimming cut 5 bases from V and 5 bases from J; bases unmatched to any gene: 6. Germline loops: CDR1 SGHNT, CDR2 YENEEA. The CDR3 has 15 amino acids. CDR3 in amino acids: CASSALAGGNNEQFF. Incomplete CDR3 DNA: TGTGCCAGCAGCGCCTTAGCGGGAGGTAACAATGAG. The full variable domain, with the rest looked up from reference TRBV11-3 and TRBJ2-1, is EAGVVQSPRYKIIEKKQPVAFWCNPISGHNTLYWYLQNLGQGPELLIRYENEEAVDDSQLPKDRFSAERLKGVDSTLKIQPAELGDSAVYLCASSALAGGNNEQFFGPGTRLTVL.

This clone has a handful of counts. The observed sequence ends 3 residues before the CDR3 terminus, with the missing tail filled in from the germline J gene. The gene calls are TRBV5-4 and TRBJ2-7; 11 bases agree with TRBD2. The CDR3 is 15 residues long. Germline CDR1 and CDR2: SGHNT and YYREEE (reference sequence). The V segment lost 3 bases and the J segment 3 bases; nucleotides outside the gene matches: 5. Here the CDR3 reads CASSSTGTSGYEQYF. The CDR3 bases that were read are TGTGCCAGCAGCTCGACCGGGACTAGCGGCTACGAG.

About this clone: The read finishes 3 residues shy of the CDR3 end, and the germline J gene is used to complete it. This chain uses TRBV7-9 with TRBJ1-6, with TRBD1 as a possible D gene (5 bases). Trimming stripped 6 bases from V and 7 bases from J, with 13 bases between. Germline CDR1 reads SEHNR; CDR2 reads FQNEAQ (reference sequence). CDR3 size: 14 residues. CDR3 amino acids: CASSRGGSNSPLHF. The CDR3 DNA, read in part, is TGTGCCAGCAGTCGGGGGGGTTCCAATTCACCC.

This clone has only a few counts. The CDR3 extends 3 residues past the end of the read, so its final part is completed from the germline J gene. V and J are TRBV5-1 and TRBJ2-7; a weak D match, TRBD1 (6 bases). V was cut by 7 bases and J by 0 bases, with 14 bases left in between. CDR3 length: 14 residues. CDR1 SGHRS and CDR2 YFSETQ come from the germline V gene. CDR3 sequence: CASRPIQGSYEQYF. The part of the CDR3 DNA that was read is TGCGCCAGCCGACCTATACAGGGCTCCTACGAG.

This clone has ten or more counts. The read terminates 3 residues before the CDR3 end, so the remaining end is supplied by the germline J gene. This rearrangement joins TRBV20-1 to TRBJ2-3; the match to TRBD1 covers 9 bases. Trimming took 1 base from V and 5 from J; bases not matched to a gene: 4. Germline V gene data show CDR1 as DFQATT and CDR2 as SNEGSKA (reference sequence). CDR3 size: 14 residues. CDR3: CSARGDRALDTQYF. The part of the CDR3 DNA that was read is TGCAGTGCTAGAGGGGACAGGGCTTTAGATACG.

This clone was recorded at least ten times. The read comes to an end 3 residues before the CDR3 does, leaving the germline J gene to fill in the end. The chain employs TRBV20-1 and TRBJ2-7; 10 bases match TRBD1. This CDR3 region has 14 residues. V lost 7 bases to trimming and J lost 6 bases; unmatched junction nucleotides: 12. CDR1 is DFQATT, CDR2 SNEGSKA, per germline (reference sequence). The DNA read from the CDR3 is TGCAGTGGCTCCGTGGGACAGGGGAGGAGCGAG. Its translation: CSGSVGQGRSE. Given in full, the CDR3 is CSGSVGQGRSEQYF.

On this clone: The CDR3 is cut off 3 residues early in the read; its end comes from the germline J gene. The rearrangement links TRBV7-3 to TRBJ2-5; 14 positions agree with TRBD2. The CDR3 runs 15 residues. Germline V lookup: CDR1 SGHTA, CDR2 FQGTGA. The V gene end was trimmed by 5 bases and the J gene end by 7 bases; junction bases not matched to a gene: 6. This CDR3 reads CASSPGLAGVGTQYF. CDR3 bases read: TGTGCCAGCAGCCCGGGACTAGCGGGAGTCGGGACC.

This clone was detected ten times or more. The read terminates 3 residues before the CDR3 end, so the remaining end is supplied by the germline J gene. V and J are TRBV7-9 and TRBJ2-1; 9 bases map to TRBD2. The CDR3 is 14 amino acids. V lost 5 bases to trimming and J lost 6 bases; unmatched junction nucleotides: 5. Looked up from germline, CDR1 is SEHNR and CDR2 is FQNEAQ (reference sequence). The CDR3: CASSPGTSSNEQFF. Incomplete CDR3 DNA: TGTGCCAGCAGCCCCGGGACTAGCAGCAATGAG.

This clone was found many times. Read data end 3 residues before the CDR3 end; the end is taken from the germline J gene. V usage is TRBV30 and J usage is TRBJ1-3, with no clear D. Germline V lookup: CDR1 GTSNPN, CDR2 SVGIG (reference sequence). The germline V and J ends were trimmed by 5 bases and 0 bases, with 11 bases remaining between them. The CDR3 is 14 residues long. The CDR3 loop reads CAWGPPNSGNTIYF. The covered CDR3 bases are TGTGCCTGGGGCCCCCCCAACTCTGGAAACACC.